The rows below give T cell receptor beta chains drawn from one sample of a study of blood T cell repertoires in COVID-19. The method was immunoSEQ multiplex PCR; TCRdb's version includes in-frame clones alone and lacks a portion of them. The sample records roughly 200,000 clones, 86% being singletons. Sample: PBMCs or T cells enriched from blood (not recorded which). The source is a man aged 35-49 years with acute COVID-19. Both conserved end residues are part of each CDR3. D genes are given only for firm matches. Only some rows state a clone size, as once, few, many or a class for expanded clones.

d_gene	abundance	v_gene	j_gene	CDR3aa	CDR3nt
TRBD2	.	TRBV28	TRBJ2-3	CASSPISGRGDTQYF	TGTGCCAGCAGTCCTATTAGCGGGAGAGGAGATACGCAGTATTTT
TRBD1	.	TRBV3-1/TRBV3-2	TRBJ2-5	CASSQDQGASGETQYF	TGTGCCAGCAGCCAAGATCAGGGGGCCTCAGGGGAGACCCAGTACTTC
.	.	TRBV2	TRBJ2-7	CASTIDRDTGQYEQYF	TGTGCCAGCACCATTGACCGGGACACTGGACAGTACGAGCAGTACTTC
.	.	TRBV12-3/TRBV12-4	TRBJ1-5	CASSFFQNGPQHF	TGTGCCAGCAGTTTCTTCCAAAACGGGCCCCAGCATTTT
TRBD1	once	TRBV19	TRBJ2-3	CASSGTGGADTQYF	TGTGCCAGTTCCGGGACAGGGGGCGCGGATACGCAGTATTTT
TRBD1	.	TRBV7-9	TRBJ1-4	CASSPTGLLATNEKLFF	TGTGCCAGCAGCCCGACAGGGCTCCTTGCCACTAATGAAAAACTGTTTTTT
TRBD1	.	TRBV9	TRBJ1-2	CASSPSQGLIGYTF	TGTGCCAGCAGCCCTTCACAGGGGTTGATTGGCTACACCTTC
.	.	TRBV28	TRBJ2-5	CASSLGLAKQETQYF	TGTGCCAGCAGTTTGGGGCTAGCGAAACAAGAGACCCAGTACTTC
.	.	TRBV28	TRBJ1-4	CASRRQGAEKLFF	TGTGCCAGCAGACGTCAGGGTGCTGAAAAACTGTTTTTT
.	.	TRBV18	TRBJ2-3	CASSPVLGAYTDTQYF	TGTGCCAGCTCACCTGTCTTGGGGGCCTACACAGATACGCAGTATTTT
TRBD2	.	TRBV24-1	TRBJ2-1	CATSDPTPLGGRRDEQFF	TGTGCCACCAGTGATCCCACCCCCCTGGGCGGGAGGAGGGATGAGCAGTTCTTC
.	.	TRBV2	TRBJ2-3	CASSVWREASTDTQYF	TGTGCCAGCAGTGTGTGGCGGGAAGCTAGCACAGATACGCAGTATTTT
.	few	TRBV28	TRBJ1-2	CASRPGEYYGYTF	TGTGCCAGCAGACCAGGGGAGTACTATGGCTACACCTTC
.	.	TRBV4-3	TRBJ1-2	CASSQVRGSGYTF	TGCGCCAGCAGCCAAGTCCGTGGGAGTGGCTACACCTTC
TRBD1	.	TRBV28	TRBJ1-2	CASIDGTGVNGYGYTF	TGTGCCAGCATCGACGGTACAGGGGTTAACGGCTATGGCTACACCTTC
.	once	TRBV28	TRBJ1-6	CASSPQGLLGSPLHF	TGTGCCAGCAGCCCCCAGGGCCTATTGGGGTCACCCCTCCACTTT
.	.	TRBV10-3	TRBJ1-5	CASSDSTGPGFPQHF	TGTGCCTCATCCGACTCGACAGGCCCGGGGTTTCCCCAGCATTTT
.	.	TRBV4-3	TRBJ2-5	CASSQEATFQETQYF	TGCGCCAGCAGCCAAGAGGCGACATTCCAAGAGACCCAGTACTTC
.	.	TRBV3-1/TRBV3-2	TRBJ1-4	CASSQALGETNEKLFF	TGTGCCAGCAGCCAAGCGTTGGGAGAAACTAATGAAAAACTGTTTTTT
.	.	TRBV6-5	TRBJ1-5	CASSPIGGSSSQHF	TGTGCCAGCAGTCCTATCGGGGGTAGCAGCAGCCAGCATTTT
.	.	TRBV7-2	TRBJ2-7	CASILGGVPYEQYF	TGTGCCAGCATCCTAGGGGGGGTCCCCTACGAGCAGTACTTC
.	.	TRBV11-2	TRBJ1-1	CASSLDRGRGLRAFF	TGTGCCAGCAGCTTAGATCGAGGTCGGGGGTTAAGAGCTTTCTTT
.	.	TRBV30	TRBJ2-1	CAWSPQGGTAYNEQFF	TGTGCCTGGAGTCCCCAAGGAGGGACCGCCTACAATGAGCAGTTCTTC
.	.	TRBV24-1	TRBJ2-3	CATSDYGQTGVDTQYF	TGTGCCACCAGTGATTATGGGCAGACAGGAGTAGATACGCAGTATTTT
.	once	TRBV6-5	TRBJ2-7	CASGTTGTYEQYF	TGTGCCAGCGGTACCACAGGAACCTACGAGCAGTACTTC
.	.	TRBV19	TRBJ1-3	CASSAQNTIYF	TGTGCCAGTAGCGCACAAAACACCATATATTTT
TRBD1	.	TRBV3-1/TRBV3-2	TRBJ2-1	CASSPGTGWVNEQFF	TGTGCCAGCAGCCCCGGGACAGGGTGGGTTAATGAGCAGTTCTTC
.	.	TRBV21-1	TRBJ2-7	CASSKTWVLAGGNYEQYF	TGTGCCAGCAGCAAAACTTGGGTACTAGCGGGAGGAAATTACGAGCAGTACTTC
.	.	TRBV6-4	TRBJ1-6	CASSDKTATPFNSPLHF	TGTGCCAGCAGTGACAAGACAGCGACCCCCTTTAATTCACCCCTCCACTTT
TRBD2	.	TRBV5-1	TRBJ2-3	CASSPRGLAGVDTQYF	TGCGCCAGCAGCCCACGGGGACTAGCGGGAGTAGATACGCAGTATTTT
TRBD1	.	TRBV5-1	TRBJ1-5	CASSSGTGGAQPQHF	TGCGCCAGCAGCTCCGGGACAGGGGGCGCCCAGCCCCAGCATTTT
TRBD2	.	TRBV9	TRBJ2-1	CASSVVAGAEQFF	TGTGCCAGCAGCGTAGTAGCGGGAGCTGAGCAGTTCTTC
TRBD2	once	TRBV19	TRBJ2-1	CASSPFGTSGLGTYNEQFF	TGTGCCAGTAGCCCCTTTGGGACTAGCGGGCTGGGTACCTACAATGAGCAGTTCTTC
TRBD2	.	TRBV19	TRBJ2-1	CASSIGGRGGNEQFF	TGTGCCAGTAGTATAGGCGGAAGGGGAGGGAATGAGCAGTTCTTC
TRBD1	.	TRBV10-2	TRBJ1-5	CASSETGGYQPQHF	TGCGCCAGCAGTGAGACAGGGGGTTATCAGCCCCAGCATTTT
TRBD2	.	TRBV3-1/TRBV3-2	TRBJ2-1	CASSQVIGTSGDEQFF	TGTGCCAGCAGCCAAGTCATCGGGACTAGCGGTGATGAGCAGTTCTTC
TRBD1	.	TRBV14	TRBJ2-5	CASSHLQGLGETQYF	TGTGCCAGCAGCCACCTACAGGGGTTGGGGGAGACCCAGTACTTC
.	.	TRBV7-8	TRBJ2-7	CASSPRASSYEQYF	TGTGCCAGCAGCCCAAGAGCCTCCTCCTACGAGCAGTACTTC
TRBD2	.	TRBV10-3	TRBJ2-4	CAISPGLAQGQYF	TGTGCCATCAGTCCGGGACTAGCGCAGGGTCAGTACTTC
.	.	TRBV12-2	TRBJ1-5	CASRLSQGVNQPQHF	TGTGCAAGTCGCTTAAGCCAGGGGGTCAATCAGCCCCAGCATTTT
.	.	TRBV3-1/TRBV3-2	TRBJ1-1	CASSRWGGNTEAFF	TGTGCCAGCAGCCGTTGGGGGGGGAACACTGAAGCTTTCTTT
.	.	TRBV29-1	TRBJ2-3	CSVAPRIGVDTQYF	TGCAGCGTTGCTCCTAGAATAGGGGTAGATACGCAGTATTTT
.	.	TRBV29-1	TRBJ1-5	CSVEVGDQPQHF	TGCAGCGTTGAAGTGGGAGATCAGCCCCAGCATTTT
.	.	TRBV28	TRBJ1-5	CASSLRPGHRNQPQHF	TGTGCCAGCAGTTTACGGCCGGGACACCGCAATCAGCCCCAGCATTTT
.	.	TRBV5-1	TRBJ1-1	CASSFRGTGSEAFF	TGCGCCAGCAGCTTTCGCGGAACAGGGTCTGAAGCTTTCTTT
.	.	TRBV19	TRBJ2-2	CATIGKGRVSGELFF	TGTGCCACCATTGGAAAGGGCAGGGTCTCCGGGGAGCTGTTTTTT
.	.	TRBV28	TRBJ2-3	CASSLGPGTDTQYF	TGTGCCAGCAGCCTGGGCCCTGGCACAGATACGCAGTATTTT
TRBD2	once	TRBV7-3	TRBJ2-1	CASSREGTSGHNEQFF	TGTGCCAGCAGCAGAGAGGGGACTAGCGGGCACAATGAGCAGTTCTTC
.	.	TRBV28	TRBJ1-6	CASRSTALHF	TGTGCCAGCAGATCCACGGCCCTCCACTTT
.	few	TRBV6-5	TRBJ1-5	CASSMSQTGNQPQHF	TGTGCCAGCAGTATGTCCCAGACGGGGAATCAGCCCCAGCATTTT
TRBD2	.	TRBV7-3	TRBJ2-1	CASSLIHGLAGVEQFF	TGTGCCAGCAGCTTAATTCACGGACTAGCGGGAGTTGAGCAGTTCTTC
.	.	TRBV7-8	TRBJ2-1	CASSFIVGGNEQFF	TGTGCCAGCAGCTTTATCGTTGGGGGGAATGAGCAGTTCTTC